The source of this TCR beta chain is a study of early T cells in non-severe SARS-CoV-2 infection. Ten or more counts support this clonotype. Its antigen remains unidentified. Findings and limits, study-wide: Private and CD4 specificities were missed by VDJdb matching, which favored anti-spike CD8 responses.

The CDR3 sequence is 13 residues long. Deletions cut 7 bases from V and 4 bases from J, with 16 bases between. Germline V CDR1 and CDR2: SQVTM, ANQGSEA. Researchers attached unique molecular identifiers to individual cDNA molecules. TCRdb analysed the 5' RACE reads with MiXCR anew, one entry per CDR3 protein. Among roughly 35,000 distinct CDR3 sequences listed, roughly 9.2% were seen once. This clonotype was obtained from an adult who was a healthcare worker with PCR-confirmed SARS-CoV-2 infection or an uninfected control (not recorded which). The gene calls are TRBV29-1 and TRBJ1-1; D gene unclear. The sample taken for sequencing was whole blood. Here the CDR3 DNA reads TGCAGCGCGGCCGGTGGATACGGCACTGAAGCTTTCTTT. Residues: CSAAGGYGTEAFF.